This TCR beta chain was captured in a study of control samples from healthy donors and cancer patients. Libraries were prepared by immunoSEQ multiplex PCR; TCRdb keeps only in-frame clonotypes and omits some of them. The sample carries tens of thousands of clones, about 80% recorded once. This receptor was taken from a woman aged 50 to 60 with lung cancer. Material: PBMCs.

For the CDR3, the DNA is TGTGCCAGCAGCTTAGGGTATGAGTACGAGCAGTACTTC. Its protein is CASSLGYEYEQYF. This chain joins TRBV7-9 and TRBJ2-7; D is unclear. The CDR3 sequence is 13 residues long. Germline CDR1 SEHNR, CDR2 FQNEAQ (reference sequence). The V end was cut by 1 base, the J end by 4 bases, with 8 bases between.